This T cell receptor (beta chain) was recovered during a study of T cell responses to AZD1222 COVID-19 vaccine. Study-level results: Baseline seropositives among AZD1222 recipients totaled only five to seven.

The trim removed 6 bases at V and 5 bases at J, leaving 9 bases unmatched. From germline, CDR1 is LGHDT and CDR2 YNNKEL (reference sequence). The CDR3 covers 15 residues. Method: immunoSEQ multiplex PCR; TCRdb's copy keeps in-frame clones and lacks some. This table holds 150,000 to 200,000 clones, 85% to 95% found once. This clone was seen a single time. Its target is unknown. Here the sequenced sample was peripheral blood, taken on day 0 of AZD1222 vaccination. The rearrangement links TRBV3-1 (or the pseudogene TRBV3-2) to TRBJ1-4, with TRBD1 identical over 7 bases. This TCR came from an adult in good health. The DNA of the CDR3 is TGTGCCAGCAGGGCGACAGGGATGAGAAATGAAAAACTGTTTTTT. It translates to CASRATGMRNEKLFF.